This is a list of T cell receptor beta chains from one sample in a study of cytotoxic CD8 clonotypes in ibrutinib-treated CLL. Sequencing used immunoSEQ multiplex PCR; TCRdb keeps in-frame clones, though not all of them. The table shows about 22,000 clones, with around 79% occurring only once. The sample here was PBMCs, taken before ibrutinib treatment. Every receptor here comes from a human donor with chronic lymphocytic leukemia. Each CDR3 is given with its conserved first and last residue. Fields, in order: V gene, clone size, J gene, D gene, CDR3 DNA, CDR3 protein. D genes are given only for firm matches. For some rows the clone size is stated as once, few or many, or as a class when expanded; others skip it.

V gene: TRBV2; clone size: NA; J gene: TRBJ1-6; D gene: NA; CDR3 DNA: TGTGCCAGCAGTGATCGGACAGACTCCTATAATTCACCCCTCCACTTT; CDR3 protein: CASSDRTDSYNSPLHF
V gene: TRBV6-5; clone size: NA; J gene: TRBJ1-4; D gene: NA; CDR3 DNA: TGTGCCAGCGGAACTACTAATGAAAAACTGTTTTTT; CDR3 protein: CASGTTNEKLFF
V gene: TRBV27; clone size: NA; J gene: TRBJ1-1; D gene: NA; CDR3 DNA: TGTGCCAGCACCCTGATGGGGGGACACACTGAAGCTTTCTTT; CDR3 protein: CASTLMGGHTEAFF
V gene: TRBV29-1; clone size: once; J gene: TRBJ1-4; D gene: TRBD1; CDR3 DNA: TGCAGCGTAGGGGGCATTGTCGGGGAAAAACTGTTTTTT; CDR3 protein: CSVGGIVGEKLFF
V gene: TRBV5-1; clone size: few; J gene: TRBJ1-6; D gene: NA; CDR3 DNA: TGCGCCAGCAGCTTGGAGGGGCGATTGAGCTCCTATAATTCACCCCTCCACTTT; CDR3 protein: CASSLEGRLSSYNSPLHF
V gene: TRBV30; clone size: few; J gene: TRBJ1-4; D gene: NA; CDR3 DNA: TGTGCCTGGAGTGTAAGAGGCCAGGGCGGCGGATCAGCCGGTGAAAAACTGTTTTTT; CDR3 protein: CAWSVRGQGGGSAGEKLFF
V gene: TRBV5-5; clone size: medium-sized; J gene: TRBJ2-7; D gene: NA; CDR3 DNA: TGTGCCAGCAGCACAACCGGGACCGACGAGCAGTACTTC; CDR3 protein: CASSTTGTDEQYF
V gene: TRBV19; clone size: NA; J gene: TRBJ2-7; D gene: NA; CDR3 DNA: TGTGCCAGTAGTCACCCTCGGCAGGGAGCCTACGAGCAGTACTTC; CDR3 protein: CASSHPRQGAYEQYF
V gene: TRBV6-5; clone size: NA; J gene: TRBJ2-7; D gene: TRBD1; CDR3 DNA: TGTGCCAGCAGTTACGATGGGACAGGGGAAGTGGACTTC; CDR3 protein: CASSYDGTGEVDF
V gene: TRBV7-8; clone size: once; J gene: TRBJ2-5; D gene: NA; CDR3 DNA: TGTGCCAGCAGCTTGGAGACCCAGTACTTC; CDR3 protein: CASSLETQYF
V gene: TRBV9; clone size: NA; J gene: TRBJ1-2; D gene: NA; CDR3 DNA: TGTGCCAGCACCGTAGGGGCTGGCGCTAACTATGGCTACACCTTC; CDR3 protein: CASTVGAGANYGYTF
V gene: TRBV2; clone size: NA; J gene: TRBJ1-1; D gene: NA; CDR3 DNA: TGTGCCAGCAGGGTGAGGACTGAAGCTTTCTTT; CDR3 protein: CASRVRTEAFF
V gene: TRBV2; clone size: NA; J gene: TRBJ2-7; D gene: NA; CDR3 DNA: TGTGCCAGCAGTGCTATAGGGGGGTTCTCCTACGAGCAGTACTTC; CDR3 protein: CASSAIGGFSYEQYF
V gene: TRBV2; clone size: NA; J gene: TRBJ2-1; D gene: NA; CDR3 DNA: TGTGCCAGCAGTCCGGATGGGGGGGGCAGGAATGAGCAGTTCTTC; CDR3 protein: CASSPDGGGRNEQFF
V gene: TRBV4-1; clone size: NA; J gene: TRBJ2-7; D gene: NA; CDR3 DNA: TGCGCCAGCAGCGTGGAGAAGCCCTACGAGCAGTACTTC; CDR3 protein: CASSVEKPYEQYF
V gene: TRBV4-2; clone size: NA; J gene: TRBJ1-1; D gene: NA; CDR3 DNA: TGTGCCAGCAGCCGGAGTGCGAAAACTGAAGCTTTCTTT; CDR3 protein: CASSRSAKTEAFF
V gene: TRBV7-2; clone size: once; J gene: TRBJ1-2; D gene: NA; CDR3 DNA: TGTGCCAGCAGCACCCGGCGAAACGAGAACTATGGCTACACCTTC; CDR3 protein: CASSTRRNENYGYTF
V gene: TRBV18; clone size: NA; J gene: TRBJ1-4; D gene: NA; CDR3 DNA: TGTGCCAGCGCCCGGGGGAATAATGAAAAACTGTTTTTT; CDR3 protein: CASARGNNEKLFF
V gene: TRBV4-1; clone size: NA; J gene: TRBJ1-1; D gene: NA; CDR3 DNA: TGCGCCAGCAGCCAAGGCCCCCCAGGATGGAACACTGAAGCTTTCTTT; CDR3 protein: CASSQGPPGWNTEAFF
V gene: TRBV5-1; clone size: NA; J gene: TRBJ1-6; D gene: NA; CDR3 DNA: TGCGCCAGCAGCTTGTCTGGGAAGGCGGATTCACCCCTCCACTTT; CDR3 protein: CASSLSGKADSPLHF
V gene: TRBV7-2; clone size: NA; J gene: TRBJ1-5; D gene: NA; CDR3 DNA: TGTGCCAGCAGCTTAGGCACAGGAACCCGGACTTCGCCCCAGCATTTT; CDR3 protein: CASSLGTGTRTSPQHF
V gene: TRBV28; clone size: NA; J gene: TRBJ1-2; D gene: NA; CDR3 DNA: TGTGCCAGCAGTTTGTCAGGGGTCGAAGGCTACACCTTC; CDR3 protein: CASSLSGVEGYTF
V gene: TRBV18; clone size: NA; J gene: TRBJ2-1; D gene: NA; CDR3 DNA: TGTGCCAGCTCACGGGGACTTACCGAAGGCGAGCAGTTCTTC; CDR3 protein: CASSRGLTEGEQFF
V gene: TRBV5-4; clone size: NA; J gene: TRBJ1-3; D gene: TRBD1; CDR3 DNA: TGTGCCAGCAGCCAAACAGGGGTATGGGGAAACACCATATATTTT; CDR3 protein: CASSQTGVWGNTIYF
V gene: TRBV19; clone size: NA; J gene: TRBJ1-3; D gene: NA; CDR3 DNA: TGTGCCAGTATATCTCAGGGGTCTGGAAACACCATATATTTT; CDR3 protein: CASISQGSGNTIYF
V gene: TRBV30; clone size: NA; J gene: TRBJ2-7; D gene: TRBD1; CDR3 DNA: TGTGCCTGGCTACAGGGGGTGCCCCCCTACGAGCAGTACTTC; CDR3 protein: CAWLQGVPPYEQYF
V gene: TRBV5-1; clone size: NA; J gene: TRBJ2-2; D gene: TRBD2; CDR3 DNA: TGCGCCAGCAGCTCGGTGGCGGGGGGGTCCTCCGGGGAGCTGTTTTTT; CDR3 protein: CASSSVAGGSSGELFF
V gene: TRBV6-1; clone size: NA; J gene: TRBJ1-5; D gene: NA; CDR3 DNA: TGTGCCAGCAGTGAACGGTTTGACATCCAAAGCAATCAGCCCCAGCATTTT; CDR3 protein: CASSERFDIQSNQPQHF
V gene: TRBV18; clone size: NA; J gene: TRBJ1-5; D gene: NA; CDR3 DNA: TGTGCCAGCTCGTATTCGGGACATACCAATCAGCCCCAGCATTTT; CDR3 protein: CASSYSGHTNQPQHF
V gene: TRBV27; clone size: NA; J gene: TRBJ2-7; D gene: NA; CDR3 DNA: TGTGCCAGCAGCAGGACAGCCGTCTACGAGCAGTACTTC; CDR3 protein: CASSRTAVYEQYF
V gene: TRBV10-3; clone size: NA; J gene: TRBJ2-1; D gene: NA; CDR3 DNA: TGTGCCATCAGTTTCGACAGCAATTACAATGAGCAGTTCTTC; CDR3 protein: CAISFDSNYNEQFF
V gene: TRBV19; clone size: NA; J gene: TRBJ2-2; D gene: TRBD2; CDR3 DNA: TGTGCCACCCGTGGGCGGGAGCTCGCCGGGGAGCTGTTTTTT; CDR3 protein: CATRGRELAGELFF
V gene: TRBV6-6; clone size: NA; J gene: TRBJ1-2; D gene: NA; CDR3 DNA: TGTGCCAGCAGGAAGAGGGGCCTTAACTATGGCTACACCTTC; CDR3 protein: CASRKRGLNYGYTF
V gene: TRBV5-1; clone size: NA; J gene: TRBJ1-2; D gene: NA; CDR3 DNA: TGCGCCAGCAGCTTGGAGAACATAATGTACGCTGGCTACACCTTC; CDR3 protein: CASSLENIMYAGYTF
V gene: TRBV9; clone size: NA; J gene: TRBJ2-7; D gene: TRBD2; CDR3 DNA: TGTGCCAGCAGCGTAGGCCTAGCGGAGTCCTACGAGCAGTACTTC; CDR3 protein: CASSVGLAESYEQYF
V gene: TRBV4-1; clone size: NA; J gene: TRBJ2-1; D gene: NA; CDR3 DNA: TGCGCCAGCAGCCAAGAAGGACCCAGACTCACCTACAATGAGCAGTTCTTC; CDR3 protein: CASSQEGPRLTYNEQFF
V gene: TRBV7-9; clone size: NA; J gene: TRBJ1-2; D gene: NA; CDR3 DNA: TGTGCCAGCAGCACCTTTGGTAACTATGGCTACACCTTC; CDR3 protein: CASSTFGNYGYTF